This T cell receptor (beta chain) comes out of a study of graft-versus-host responses after intestinal transplantation. Study-level background: Following induction with anti-thymocyte globulin, all recipients were given tacrolimus and steroids for about three years.

Broader study findings: The presence of high graft-versus-host to host-versus-graft clonal ratios in allografts characterized patients with graft-donor T cell macrochimerism.

A remark on this clone: Its antigen is currently unknown.

This CDR3 spans 14 amino acids. The V gene end was trimmed by 5 bases and the J gene end by 4 bases; junction bases not matched to a gene: 4. The germline gives CDR1 MNHNS, CDR2 SASEGT. Repertoires were generated with immunoSEQ multiplex PCR, while TCRdb's copy carries only in-frame clones and drops some. The sample gives around 120,000 clones, just under 95% of which show up once; around 0.12% is in the top ten. This TCR was sampled from a human donor who received an intestinal transplant. V is TRBV6-1 and J is TRBJ1-2; the match to TRBD1 covers 10 bases. The sample consisted of unstimulated CD4+ T cells sorted from spleen or lymph node cells, taken before intestinal transplant. CDR3 sequence reads: CASSPGQGIYGYTF. CDR3 nucleotide sequence: TGTGCCAGCAGTCCGGGACAGGGGATCTATGGCTACACCTTC.